A selection of T cell receptor beta chains follows, all from one sample in a study of cytomegalovirus exposure and HLA in healthy donors. TCRdb keeps only in-frame clones here, not all; method: immunoSEQ multiplex PCR. The profile covers about 98,000 clones, with around 60% appearing a single time and 4.8% taken by the ten largest. The source material was PBMCs. The source is a human donor in good health. Each CDR3 is given without its conserved first and last residue. A D gene is named only where the DNA matches it firmly.

>TRBJ2-3|TRBV13|-|12
ASSLYGSTDTQY
>TRBJ2-7|TRBV6-6|-|11
ASRPQGPYEQY
>TRBJ2-3|TRBV7-3|TRBD2|16
ASSLIGGSGRTADTQY
>TRBJ2-2|TRBV15|-|15
ATSTVPGGANTGELF
>TRBJ2-3|TRBV5-5|-|11
ASSLILADTQY
>TRBJ2-7|TRBV10-2|-|13
ASSEPRTGNYEQY
>TRBJ1-2|TRBV7-2|-|12
ASSLSPQNYGYT
>TRBJ2-6|TRBV5-1|TRBD1|15
ASSSTGFLSGANVLT
>TRBJ2-2|TRBV7-7|-|12
ASSPTGTGGELF
>TRBJ2-3|TRBV5-1|TRBD2|13
ATKLAGGPTDTQY
>TRBJ2-2|TRBV5-4|-|14
ASSLERADLGGELF
>TRBJ2-1|TRBV13|-|17
ASSPSLRLGGDSYNEQF
>TRBJ2-5|TRBV28|TRBD2|13
ASIFGAGGTETQY
>TRBJ1-2|TRBV4-2|TRBD1|12
ASSRRQGSYGYT
>TRBJ1-1|TRBV6-6|-|9
ASSTTGYAF